The source of this T cell receptor (beta chain) is a study of blood T cell repertoires in COVID-19. This clone was recorded a few times. Assay used: immunoSEQ multiplex PCR; TCRdb lists only in-frame clones, some missing. Of fewer than 450,000 clones in the sample, around 88% were seen once. CDR3 length equals 13 residues. Trimming took off 4 bases at V and 3 bases at J, with 12 bases between the two ends. Germline V gene data show CDR1 as GTSNPN and CDR2 as SVGIG (reference sequence). This sequence was found in a woman between 45 and 65 years old with COVID-19, enrolled during active disease. The material sequenced was peripheral blood. The chain combines TRBV30 with TRBJ2-5; weak D call: TRBD2 (5 bases). CDR3 nucleotide sequence: TGTGCCTGGAACCATGACGGGGAAGAGACCCAGTACTTC. Translating gives CAWNHDGEETQYF.